This TCR beta chain was sequenced during a study of blood T cell repertoires in COVID-19. Study background: The samples span acute and convalescent COVID-19 from the United States, Italy and Spain. The cDNA or gDNA used as material had been derived from T cells, B-cell-depleted T cells, or PBMCs.

Original analysis: Amplification from reference gene primers served as the basis for estimated nucleated cell counts. This table comes from immunoSEQ multiplex PCR, and its TCRdb copy is limited to in-frame clones, with some not included. V, J and clone size are taken as reported in that table, and D and trimming were inferred from the DNA itself. The table lists some 280,000 clones, approximately 91% of them singletons. Source material: peripheral blood. The clonotype was recovered from a woman aged 60-75 years with acute or convalescent COVID-19.

The chain's CDR3 is CASSSVAGGPADTQYF. CDR3 nucleotide sequence: TGTGCCAGCAGCTCCGTAGCGGGGGGGCCTGCAGATACGCAGTATTTT. This sequence joins TRBV5-4 and TRBJ2-3, with 11 bases fitting TRBD2. The CDR3 has 16 amino acids. CDR1 and CDR2 from the germline V gene are SGHNT and YYREEE (reference sequence). The V gene end was trimmed by 3 bases and the J gene end by 4 bases; junction bases not matched to a gene: 7.